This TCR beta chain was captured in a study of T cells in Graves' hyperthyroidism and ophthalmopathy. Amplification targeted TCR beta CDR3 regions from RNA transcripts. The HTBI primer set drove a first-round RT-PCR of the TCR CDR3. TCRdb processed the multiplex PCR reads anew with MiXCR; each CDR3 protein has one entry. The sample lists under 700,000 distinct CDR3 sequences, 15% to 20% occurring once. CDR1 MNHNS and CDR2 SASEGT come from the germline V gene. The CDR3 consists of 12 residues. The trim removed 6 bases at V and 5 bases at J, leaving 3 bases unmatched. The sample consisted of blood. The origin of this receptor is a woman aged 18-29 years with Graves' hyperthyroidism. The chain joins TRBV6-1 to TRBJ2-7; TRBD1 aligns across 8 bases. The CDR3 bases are TGTGCCAGCAGACGGACAGGGAACGAGCAGTACTTC. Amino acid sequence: CASRRTGNEQYF.